The T cell receptor beta chain under discussion was sequenced for a study of blood T cell repertoires in COVID-19. Trimming removed 0 bases at V and 4 bases at J, with 13 bases between. The CDR3 loop spans 15 amino acids. Germline V lookup: CDR1 MNHEY, CDR2 SVGEGT. The table came from immunoSEQ multiplex PCR; TCRdb's copy has only in-frame clones and leaves some out. The sample consists of 200,000 to 300,000 clones, approximately 92% of them appearing once. The sequencing input was peripheral blood. The receptor comes from a person under 30 with COVID-19, enrolled during active disease. This rearrangement joins TRBV6-2 or TRBV6-3 to TRBJ2-7; D perhaps matches TRBD2 (6 bases). CDR3 loop: CASSYSRDSFYEQYF. CDR3 sequence (DNA): TGTGCCAGCAGTTACTCCCGGGACTCTTTTTACGAGCAGTACTTC.